The 30 T cell receptor beta chains in this list originate from one sample, sequenced in a study of shared clonotypes between healthy human individuals. Generated by immunoSEQ multiplex PCR, the TCRdb table keeps only in-frame clones and is missing some. The sample carries 2 million to 2.5 million clones, under 95% recorded once. The sequenced sample consisted of naive CD4+ T cells from PBMCs. Indicated subset: CD45RA+ positively selected. Every receptor here comes from a man younger than 35 in good health. Some clones in this sample may be carry-over from other donors' samples.

The rearrangement uses TRBV6-4 and TRBJ2-3; D might be TRBD2 (6 bases). The germline V and J ends were trimmed by 4 bases and 6 bases, with 17 bases remaining between them. This CDR3 is built from 15 residues. The germline gives CDR1 MRHNA, CDR2 SNTAGT. The CDR3 DNA follows: TGTGCCAGCAGTGTGCGGGACTCTCCTACGGATACGCAGTATTTT. Translation: CASSVRDSPTDTQYF.

The chain couples TRBV4-1 to TRBJ1-3; no definite D call. Trimming left V 3 bases short and J 0 bases short, with 9 bases between. Germline-derived CDR1 and CDR2 are MGHRA and YSYEKL. This CDR3 has 15 amino acids. CDR3: CASSHTVASGNTIYF. The CDR3 DNA follows: TGCGCCAGCAGCCATACAGTGGCCTCTGGAAACACCATATATTTT.

This rearrangement joins TRBV7-2 to TRBJ1-1; D is possibly TRBD1 (5 bases). V shed 2 bases and J shed 4 bases, with 11 bases lying between them. Germline V lookup: CDR1 SGHTA, CDR2 FQGNSA. The CDR3 consists of 14 residues. Here the CDR3 reads CASSLYGRATEAFF. As DNA, the CDR3 is TGTGCCAGCAGCTTATACGGCAGGGCCACTGAAGCTTTCTTT.

The chain couples TRBV6-5 to TRBJ2-1, with 8 bases fitting TRBD1. J was trimmed by 8 bases and V by 4 bases; bases with no gene match: 7. The CDR3 runs to 14 residues. CDR1 MNHEY and CDR2 SVGAGI come from the germline V gene. CDR3 DNA sequence: TGTGCCAGCAGTTGGGACAGGATCTCCGATGAGCAGTTCTTC. It translates to CASSWDRISDEQFF.

V gene TRBV9 combines with J gene TRBJ1-2; D ambiguous. Germline CDR1 and CDR2: SGDLS and YYNGEE. V shed 2 bases and J shed 4 bases, with 9 bases lying between them. The CDR3 consists of 13 residues. The CDR3 bases are TGTGCCAGCAGCGTGGAGTTGGGCTATGGCTACACCTTC. Amino acids: CASSVELGYGYTF.

The chain joins TRBV6-1 to TRBJ1-5, with 7 bases that match TRBD1. The germline gives CDR1 MNHNS, CDR2 SASEGT. J gave up 5 bases and V 7 bases, and 8 bases lay outside the gene matches. The CDR3 loop spans 14 amino acids. The CDR3 DNA reads TGTGCCAGCACCGAGGGGGCAGGAGATCAGCCCCAGCATTTT. Its protein is CASTEGAGDQPQHF.

CDR3 DNA: TGTGCCAGCAGCCCCCCGGGACAGGGCCAGACAGATACGCAGTATTTT. This encodes CASSPPGQGQTDTQYF. This rearrangement joins TRBV5-4 to TRBJ2-3; TRBD1 matches 9 bases. Germline V CDR1 and CDR2: SGHNT, YYREEE (reference sequence). Trimming removed 4 bases from V and 3 bases from J; junction bases left unmatched: 9. The CDR3 totals 16 residues.

The chain joins TRBV2 to TRBJ2-1; the D gene is possibly TRBD2 (6 bases). Germline CDR1 is SNHLY and CDR2 is FYNNEI. This CDR3 region has 15 residues. Trimming stripped 6 bases from V and 4 bases from J, with 16 bases between. The CDR3 loop reads CASSPDGSSYNEQFF. The CDR3, as DNA: TGTGCCAGCAGCCCCGACGGGAGCTCTTACAATGAGCAGTTCTTC.

The V gene is TRBV19, the J gene TRBJ2-3; 10 positions agree with TRBD2. Looked up from germline, CDR1 is LNHDA and CDR2 is SQIVND (reference sequence). There are 14 residues in the CDR3. Losses at the gene ends were 11 bases for V and 2 bases for J; bases not matched to a gene: 7. The CDR3 coding sequence is TGTGCCGCGACTAGCGGGTCACACACAGATACGCAGTATTTT. Translation: CAATSGSHTDTQYF.

V gene TRBV5-6 combines with J gene TRBJ1-4, with D perhaps TRBD1 (5 bases). This CDR3 contains 16 residues. Trimming pared 4 bases from V and 6 bases from J, leaving 19 bases between. In germline, CDR1 is SGHDT, CDR2 YYEEEE. The DNA for the CDR3 is TGTGCCAGCAGCGTAAGGGGCAGTAATTACCATGAAAAACTGTTTTTT. Translation: CASSVRGSNYHEKLFF.

The chain employs TRBV28 and TRBJ2-1, with D tentatively TRBD2 (6 bases). Germline V gene sequence: CDR1 MDHEN, CDR2 SYDVKM. The CDR3 sequence is 15 residues long. Between the trimmed V and J ends, which lost 7 bases and 2 bases, there was a span of 15 bases. CDR3 in DNA: TGTGCCAGCATCGGCGGGACTCTAACCTACAATGAGCAGTTCTTC. Protein sequence: CASIGGTLTYNEQFF.

The CDR3 loop reads CASSLARVGETQYF. As DNA, the CDR3 is TGTGCCAGCAGCTTAGCGCGGGTAGGGGAGACCCAGTACTTC. V gene TRBV7-6 combines with J gene TRBJ2-5; a possible D gene is TRBD2 (5 bases). The ends were cut back, 0 bases at V and 5 bases at J, with 10 bases in the middle. The CDR3 sequence is 14 residues long. From germline, CDR1 is SGHVS and CDR2 FNYEAQ.

This chain links TRBV4-2 with TRBJ2-3, with D unresolved. The CDR3 has 18 amino acids. V was trimmed by 0 bases and J by 0 bases, leaving 16 bases between them. Germline CDR1 and CDR2: LGHNA and YNFKEQ. This CDR3 is CASSQEPGIGPSTDTQYF. The CDR3 nucleotides read TGTGCCAGCAGCCAAGAACCTGGTATCGGGCCAAGCACAGATACGCAGTATTTT.

The rearrangement joins TRBV27 to TRBJ2-7, with TRBD2 identical over 10 bases. With V trimmed by 1 base and J by 6 bases, 15 bases remained unmatched. CDR1 and CDR2 (germline): MNHEY, SMNVEV (reference sequence). CDR3 length equals 18 residues. This CDR3 is CASSLLSSGSKSRFEQYF. DNA for the CDR3: TGTGCCAGCAGTTTATTGTCTAGCGGGAGCAAATCCCGGTTCGAGCAGTACTTC.

The chain employs TRBV5-8 and TRBJ1-2; TRBD1 is a possible D gene (5 bases). V was cut by 4 bases and J by 3 bases, with 16 bases left in between. The CDR3 runs 15 residues. Looked up from germline, CDR1 is SGHTS and CDR2 is YDEGEE. CDR3 sequence reads: CASSLRSRGDYGYTF. The CDR3, as DNA: TGTGCCAGCAGCCTACGCTCAAGAGGGGACTATGGCTACACCTTC. Full variable domain (outside the CDR3, taken from reference TRBV5-8 and TRBJ1-2): EAGVTQSPTHLIKTRGQQATLRCSPISGHTSVYWYQQALGLGLQFLLWYDEGEERNRGNFPPRFSGRQFPNYSSELNVNALELEDSALYLCASSLRSRGDYGYTFGSGTRLTVV.

The chain couples TRBV7-3 to TRBJ1-2; 8 bases are a match to TRBD1. The germline V gene has CDR1 SGHTA and CDR2 FQGTGA. Germline trimming cut 1 base from V and 8 bases from J; bases unmatched to any gene: 9. The CDR3 runs to 15 residues. The chain's CDR3 is CASSLSSGGFMGYTF. For the CDR3, the DNA is TGTGCCAGCAGCTTAAGCTCAGGGGGCTTCATGGGCTACACCTTC.

The rearrangement links TRBV28 to TRBJ1-1, with D uncertain. V was shortened by 7 bases and J by 1 base, with 10 bases between the two germline ends. CDR3 size: 13 residues. Germline V gives CDR1 MDHEN, CDR2 SYDVKM. The CDR3 loop reads CASKRTANTEAFF. DNA of the CDR3: TGTGCCAGCAAAAGGACGGCGAACACTGAAGCTTTCTTT.

CDR3 DNA sequence: TGTGCCAGCTCTACCGGGCTAGAGGATGAGCAGTTCTTC. The encoded protein is CASSTGLEDEQFF. The chain is built from TRBV18 and TRBJ2-1; D gene ambiguous. CDR3 length equals 13 residues. Trimming removed 6 bases at V and 8 bases at J, with 14 bases between. In germline, CDR1 is KGHSH, CDR2 LQKENI.

The chain carries TRBV5-1 and TRBJ2-7; the match to TRBD2 covers 7 bases. CDR1 and CDR2 from the germline V gene are SGHRS and YFSETQ. This CDR3 is 16 amino acids long. With 0 bases clipped from V and 0 bases from J, the junction kept 6 bases outside the gene matches. The CDR3 here is CASSLGGTTSSYEQYF. The CDR3 coding sequence is TGCGCCAGCAGCTTGGGAGGGACTACGAGCTCCTACGAGCAGTACTTC.

Worth noting for this clone: This CDR3 is also generated by other DNA sequences in the sample. The chain links TRBV18 to TRBJ1-2, with 8 bases matching TRBD1. V was clipped by 3 bases and J by 2 bases; unmatched bases: 2. The length of the CDR3 is 14 residues. Germline V gene sequence: CDR1 KGHSH, CDR2 LQKENI. The CDR3 loop is CASSPTGENYGYTF. The CDR3 DNA follows: TGTGCCAGCTCACCGACAGGGGAAAACTATGGCTACACCTTC.

The rearrangement links TRBV19 to TRBJ1-1; 8 bases align to TRBD1. Germline values: CDR1 LNHDA, CDR2 SQIVND (reference sequence). This CDR3 is 12 amino acids long. V dropped 10 bases and J dropped 5; count of bases not matched to a gene: 6. The CDR3 region has the DNA TGTGCCACCCGGACAGGGTGGACTGAAGCTTTCTTT. As protein: CATRTGWTEAFF.

The chain employs TRBV18 and TRBJ2-1; TRBD2 aligns across 9 bases. The germline V gene encodes CDR1 KGHSH and CDR2 LQKENI. Unmatched junction bases numbered 5, after V lost 4 bases and J lost 4 bases. This CDR3 is built from 15 residues. Here the CDR3 DNA reads TGTGCCAGCTCACGCGCTAGCGGGACTTACAATGAGCAGTTCTTC. Its translation is CASSRASGTYNEQFF.

The chain uses TRBV11-3 and TRBJ2-7; D not certain. The CDR3 extends over 14 amino acids. Germline assignment: CDR1 SGHNT and CDR2 YENEEA. V lost 2 bases, J lost 2 bases, and 10 bases lay in between. The DNA for the CDR3 is TGTGCCAGCAGCTTACATAGACCGACCTACGAGCAGTACTTC. Amino acids: CASSLHRPTYEQYF.

J is TRBJ2-2 and V is TRBV7-9; D is unclear. The germline V and J ends were trimmed by 0 bases and 4 bases, with 9 bases remaining between them. This CDR3 is built from 15 residues. CDR1 is SEHNR and CDR2 is FQNEAQ in the germline V gene (reference sequence). CDR3 in DNA: TGTGCCAGCAGCTTAGCCATGGGTAGCACCGGGGAGCTGTTTTTT. This codes for CASSLAMGSTGELFF.

The chain has TRBV28 and TRBJ1-2; no clear D gene. Between the trimmed V and J ends, which lost 8 bases and 4 bases, there was a span of 14 bases. CDR1 MDHEN and CDR2 SYDVKM come from the germline V gene. This CDR3 is 13 amino acids long. The chain's CDR3 is CASSVERLYGYTF. As DNA, the CDR3 is TGTGCCAGCTCCGTAGAGAGACTCTATGGCTACACCTTC.

V usage is TRBV5-3 and J usage is TRBJ2-1, with no clear D. TRBV5-3 is an ORF; its function is uncertain. V was pared by 4 bases and J by 9 bases, with 11 bases between. The CDR3 extends over 12 amino acids. CDR3 amino acids: CARSARPGEQFF. Written as DNA, the CDR3 is TGTGCCAGAAGCGCACGGCCCGGTGAGCAGTTCTTC.

The chain joins TRBV5-6 to TRBJ2-6, with D possibly matching TRBD2 (5 bases). Germline CDR1 reads SGHDT; CDR2 reads YYEEEE. Trimming took 4 bases from V and 0 from J, leaving 8 bases between them. This CDR3 is built from 15 residues. This CDR3 reads CASSPGGSGANVLTF. The CDR3 DNA reads TGTGCCAGCAGCCCTGGAGGCTCTGGGGCCAACGTCCTGACTTTC.

V gene TRBV2 combines with J gene TRBJ2-7; no clear D. V was pared by 4 bases and J by 0 bases, with 13 bases between. This CDR3 has 15 amino acids. Germline lookup yields CDR1 SNHLY and CDR2 FYNNEI. CDR3 sequence (DNA): TGTGCCAGCAGTGCTACGTTGTCGGGCTCCTACGAGCAGTACTTC. Its translation is CASSATLSGSYEQYF.

This clone has just a few counts. The genes are TRBV5-1 and TRBJ2-2; TRBD1 matches at 8 bases. V shed 6 bases and J 4 bases; nucleotides not matched to a gene: 5. The CDR3 contains 14 residues. In germline, CDR1 is SGHRS, CDR2 YFSETQ. Written as DNA, the CDR3 is TGCGCCAGCACCGGACAGGGAGGCACCGGGGAGCTGTTTTTT. Amino acids: CASTGQGGTGELFF.

In its sample, this clone was seen once. The V gene is TRBV10-3, the J gene TRBJ1-4; D not resolved. With 2 bases removed from V and 5 bases from J, the gap between germline ends came to 9 bases. Germline V gives CDR1 ENHRY, CDR2 SYGVKD. The CDR3 loop spans 14 amino acids. CDR3 amino acids: CAISEGRENEKLFF. Here the CDR3 DNA reads TGTGCCATCAGTGAGGGTCGGGAAAATGAAAAACTGTTTTTT.